Below are 3 T cell receptor beta chains sequenced from a single sample in a study of tumor T cells in aggressive B-cell lymphoma. Method: immunoSEQ multiplex PCR; TCRdb's copy keeps in-frame clones and lacks some. Of about 5,100 clones listed, over 90% are singletons. The source material was tumor tissue. The receptors were sampled from an adult with diffuse large B cell lymphoma.

The chain uses TRBV4-1 and TRBJ2-7, with a weak D call TRBD2 (6 bases). This CDR3 region has 14 residues. V lost 4 bases and J 4 bases, leaving 14 bases between the germline ends. Germline values: CDR1 MGHRA, CDR2 YSYEKL. Here the CDR3 DNA reads TGCGCCAGCAGCCCCGCCGGCGGGACGTACGAGCAGTACTTC. This codes for CASSPAGGTYEQYF.

The chain joins TRBV7-9 to TRBJ2-7; D remains unclear. The CDR3 contains 14 residues. CDR1 and CDR2 from the germline V gene are SEHNR and FQNEAQ (reference sequence). The V and J ends lost 8 bases and 2 bases respectively, with 16 bases between them. The CDR3 DNA follows: TGTGCCAGCGTCCGGGTTCCGTCCCCCTACGAGCAGTACTTC. It specifies CASVRVPSPYEQYF.

The chain uses TRBV25-1 and TRBJ2-1; tentative D call: TRBD2 (6 bases). Trimming stripped 4 bases from V and 3 bases from J, with 7 bases between. The CDR3 has 13 residues. CDR1 and CDR2 (germline): MGHDK, SYGVNS. For the CDR3, the DNA is TGTGCCAGCAGTGGACTAGACTACAATGAGCAGTTCTTC. It specifies CASSGLDYNEQFF.